The 26 T cell receptor beta chains below all came from one sample that was sequenced in a study of T cell responses to AZD1222 COVID-19 vaccine. Only in-frame clones appear in the TCRdb table, and some are missing; sequencing was by immunoSEQ multiplex PCR. The data contain 35,000 to 45,000 clones, over 80% of them singletons. Here the sequenced sample was peripheral blood, taken 28 days after the second AZD1222 dose. All receptors derive from an adult who received the AZD1222 COVID-19 vaccine.

This chain joins TRBV5-1 and TRBJ2-5; 9 bases agree with TRBD2. CDR3 size: 17 residues. Germline lookup yields CDR1 SGHRS and CDR2 YFSETQ. V trimming: 0 bases; J trimming: 5 bases; junction bases outside the gene matches: 11. The CDR3 loop reads CASSLGTSAFISETQYF. CDR3 DNA: TGCGCCAGCAGCTTGGGGACTAGCGCATTCATTTCGGAGACCCAGTACTTC.

The CDR3 reads CASSLLQNYNEQFF. The CDR3 nucleotides read TGTGCCAGCAGCTTACTACAGAACTACAATGAGCAGTTCTTC. The chain uses TRBV7-9 and TRBJ2-1; D is uncertain. Per the germline V gene, CDR1 is SEHNR and CDR2 is FQNEAQ (reference sequence). The V end was cut by 2 bases, the J end by 3 bases, with 8 bases between. The CDR3 is 14 residues long.

The J gene is TRBJ1-6, the V gene TRBV6-6; 8 bases are shared with TRBD1. With 5 bases clipped from V and 16 bases from J, the junction kept 7 bases outside the gene matches. Germline values: CDR1 MNHNY, CDR2 SVGAGI (reference sequence). This CDR3 has 12 amino acids. The CDR3 loop is CASSPDRGRLHF. The CDR3 DNA is TGTGCCAGCAGTCCCGACAGGGGCCGGCTCCACTTT.

The chain is built from TRBV19 and TRBJ1-5, with unresolved D. The CDR3 covers 12 residues. Looked up from germline, CDR1 is LNHDA and CDR2 is SQIVND (reference sequence). V dropped 3 bases and J dropped 7 bases, with 7 bases sitting between them. The CDR3 DNA follows: TGTGCCAGTAGTATCGGCGAGCAGCCCCAGCATTTT. This translates into CASSIGEQPQHF.

J is TRBJ1-2 and V is TRBV18, with D hard to call. V was cut by 0 bases and J by 6 bases, with 14 bases left in between. The germline V gene encodes CDR1 KGHSH and CDR2 LQKENI. The CDR3 runs to 15 residues. The CDR3 DNA reads as TGTGCCAGCTCACCACCGTGGACGATGAATGATGGCTACACCTTC. Translating gives CASSPPWTMNDGYTF. Supplemented by reference TRBV18 and TRBJ1-2, the full variable domain reads NAGVMQNPRHLVRRRGQEARLRCSPMKGHSHVYWYRQLPEEGLKFMVYLQKENIIDESGMPKERFSAEFPKEGPSILRIQQVVRGDSAAYFCASSPPWTMNDGYTFGSGTRLTVV.

This chain's CDR3 is CASSADRLKGGYTF. CDR3 nucleotides: TGTGCCAGCAGTGCGGACAGGCTCAAGGGTGGCTACACCTTC. This chain connects TRBV25-1 to TRBJ1-2, with 7 positions matching TRBD1. This CDR3 region has 14 residues. From germline, CDR1 is MGHDK and CDR2 SYGVNS. The V segment lost 4 bases and the J segment 7 bases; nucleotides outside the gene matches: 9.

The V call is TRBV7-9, the J call TRBJ2-7; D remains unclear. The CDR3 length is 11 residues. Germline CDR1 is SEHNR and CDR2 is FQNEAQ (reference sequence). The V and J ends lost 3 bases and 6 bases respectively, with 6 bases between them. As DNA, the CDR3 is TGTGCCAGCAGCTTGACGGGCGAGCAGTACTTC. It translates to CASSLTGEQYF. The full variable domain, in which reference TRBV7-9 and TRBJ2-7 provide the parts outside the CDR3, is DTGVSQNPRHKITKRGQNVTFRCDPISEHNRLYWYRQTLGQGPEFLTYFQNEAQLEKSRLLSDRFSAERPKGSFSTLEIQRTEQGDSAMYLCASSLTGEQYFGPGTRLTVT.

The chain has TRBV27 and TRBJ1-1; D remains unclear. This CDR3 is built from 13 residues. V lost 6 bases and J lost 6, with 14 bases in between. Germline lookup yields CDR1 MNHEY and CDR2 SMNVEV (reference sequence). This CDR3 is CASSPLSRSEAFF. The CDR3 DNA follows: TGTGCCAGCAGCCCACTGTCGAGGTCTGAAGCTTTCTTT.

This clone was found once. J is TRBJ2-7 and V is TRBV7-5. TRBV7-5 is deemed a pseudogene. The CDR3 totals 18 residues. The CDR3 DNA reads as TGTGCCAGAAGCTTAGAAGGATCGGTATGGGACGGACGATACGAGCAGTACTTC. Protein sequence: CARSLEGSVWDGRYEQYF.

The chain uses TRBV5-4 and TRBJ1-2, with D perhaps matching TRBD1 (6 bases). The CDR3 totals 14 residues. The germline V gene has CDR1 SGHNT and CDR2 YYREEE (reference sequence). V dropped 0 bases and J dropped 4 bases, with 10 bases sitting between them. CDR3 residues: CASSLADRLYGYTF. DNA of the CDR3: TGTGCCAGCAGCTTGGCGGACAGACTCTATGGCTACACCTTC. The full variable domain, completed using reference TRBV5-4 and TRBJ1-2, is ETGVTQSPTHLIKTRGQQVTLRCSSQSGHNTVSWYQQALGQGPQFIFQYYREEENGRGNFPPRFSGLQFPNYSSELNVNALELDDSALYLCASSLADRLYGYTFGSGTRLTVV.

V usage is TRBV7-3 and J usage is TRBJ1-2; TRBD1 aligns across 7 bases. There are 15 residues in the CDR3. Looked up from germline, CDR1 is SGHTA and CDR2 is FQGTGA. Germline trimming cut 5 bases from V and 1 base from J; bases unmatched to any gene: 7. CDR3 DNA sequence: TGTGCCAGCAGCCCCGATGGGACAGTTAACTATGGCTACACCTTC. Translated, it gives CASSPDGTVNYGYTF.

This chain connects TRBV19 to TRBJ2-7; D gene unclear. This CDR3 spans 11 amino acids. The germline V gene encodes CDR1 LNHDA and CDR2 SQIVND (reference sequence). Trimming pared 6 bases from V and 3 bases from J, leaving 6 bases between. CDR3: CASSLGYEQYF. DNA of the CDR3: TGTGCCAGTAGCCTCGGCTACGAGCAGTACTTC.

V gene TRBV5-1 combines with J gene TRBJ2-7; TRBD2 is a possible D gene (6 bases). Trimming pared 1 base from V and 6 bases from J, leaving 14 bases between. Per germline, CDR1 SGHRS and CDR2 YFSETQ. The CDR3 runs to 14 residues. The CDR3 DNA reads TGCGCCAGCAGCTTGTCAGGCAGCGGGTCCGAGCAGTACTTC. This encodes CASSLSGSGSEQYF.

The gene calls are TRBV10-2 and TRBJ1-5, with D unclear. The V gene lost 0 bases and the J gene lost 6 bases, with 12 bases spanning the gap. From germline, CDR1 is WSHSY and CDR2 SAAADI. The CDR3 runs to 15 residues. The CDR3 loop reads CASSESERWGQPQHF. The CDR3 region has the DNA TGCGCCAGCAGTGAGTCTGAGAGGTGGGGTCAGCCCCAGCATTTT.

The rearrangement joins TRBV19 to TRBJ1-2, with no clear D. Germline-derived CDR1 and CDR2 are LNHDA and SQIVND (reference sequence). The CDR3 extends over 13 amino acids. Deletions cut 3 bases from V and 3 bases from J, with 8 bases between. CDR3 nucleotides: TGTGCCAGTAGTATGACTGTTGACTATGGCTACACCTTC. It yields the protein CASSMTVDYGYTF.

The gene calls are TRBV20-1 and TRBJ2-2; D may be TRBD1 (6 bases). Trimming took 3 bases from V and 4 from J, leaving 15 bases between them. The CDR3 consists of 15 residues. CDR1 and CDR2 (germline): DFQATT, SNEGSKA (reference sequence). CDR3 loop: CSASAPYRATGELFF. CDR3 coding DNA: TGCAGTGCTAGTGCCCCTTACAGGGCCACCGGGGAGCTGTTTTTT.

There are a few counts of this clone. The chain is built from TRBV4-2 and TRBJ2-3, with 13 bases aligning to TRBD2. J gave up 1 base and V 5 bases, and 0 bases lay outside the gene matches. The germline CDR1 and CDR2 sequences are LGHNA and YNFKEQ. The CDR3 has 15 residues. CDR3 sequence: CASSTSGGGTDTQYF. Written as DNA, the CDR3 is TGTGCCAGCAGCACTAGCGGGGGGGGCACAGATACGCAGTATTTT.

The chain employs TRBV6-2 or TRBV6-3 and TRBJ1-5; no clear D. The germline CDR1 and CDR2 sequences are MNHEY and SVGEGT. V shed 7 bases and J shed 4 bases, with 14 bases lying between them. The CDR3 is 14 residues long. CDR3 nucleotide sequence: TGTGCCAGCAACCCGGACCGGCGGAATCAGCCCCAGCATTTT. The encoded protein is CASNPDRRNQPQHF.

This clone occurred once. The chain carries TRBV18 and TRBJ2-3; D not certain. Trimming shortened V by 4 bases and J by 3 bases, and 14 bases separated the two germline ends. Germline V gives CDR1 KGHSH, CDR2 LQKENI. The CDR3 spans 15 residues. The CDR3 region is CASSLTKPGTDTQYF. The CDR3 DNA sequence: TGTGCCAGCTCACTGACAAAGCCTGGGACAGATACGCAGTATTTT. Drawing the rest from reference TRBV18 and TRBJ2-3, the complete variable domain is NAGVMQNPRHLVRRRGQEARLRCSPMKGHSHVYWYRQLPEEGLKFMVYLQKENIIDESGMPKERFSAEFPKEGPSILRIQQVVRGDSAAYFCASSLTKPGTDTQYFGPGTRLTVL.

The genes are TRBV30 and TRBJ1-4; D possibly corresponds to TRBD1 (5 bases). CDR1 is GTSNPN and CDR2 is SVGIG in the germline V gene (reference sequence). The CDR3 consists of 13 residues. The V and J ends lost 8 bases and 3 bases respectively, with 13 bases between them. The CDR3 loop reads CATSRQSNEKLFF. The CDR3 DNA sequence: TGTGCCACGAGTAGACAGTCTAATGAAAAACTGTTTTTT.

The chain combines TRBV30 with TRBJ1-5; unclear D gene. The germline CDR1 and CDR2 sequences are GTSNPN and SVGIG (reference sequence). This CDR3 region has 12 residues. V lost 2 bases and J lost 3, with 5 bases in between. This CDR3 reads CAWSRVNQPQHF. The CDR3 DNA follows: TGTGCCTGGAGTAGGGTCAATCAGCCCCAGCATTTT.

The chain joins TRBV3-1 (or the pseudogene TRBV3-2) to TRBJ2-3, with TRBD1 identical over 8 bases. Per the germline V gene, CDR1 is LGHDT and CDR2 is YNNKEL (reference sequence). Losses at the gene ends were 1 base for V and 0 bases for J; bases not matched to a gene: 6. The CDR3 has 17 residues. The CDR3 DNA reads as TGTGCCAGCAGCCAAGGGAGGACAGGGAGAAGCACAGATACGCAGTATTTT. Amino acid sequence: CASSQGRTGRSTDTQYF.

This chain uses TRBV15 with TRBJ2-7, with D possibly TRBD1 on 5 matching bases. The germline V gene encodes CDR1 LNHNV and CDR2 YYDKDF (reference sequence). The CDR3 length is 15 residues. Trimming pared 0 bases from V and 6 bases from J, leaving 15 bases between. The CDR3: CATSREGTRAGEQYF. The CDR3, as DNA: TGTGCCACCAGCAGAGAAGGAACCAGGGCAGGCGAGCAGTACTTC.

The CDR3 spells CAWSGTFSGNTIYF. CDR3 DNA sequence: TGTGCCTGGAGTGGGACATTCTCTGGAAACACCATATATTTT. The J gene is TRBJ1-3, the V gene TRBV30, with D possibly TRBD1 on 5 matching bases. Germline CDR1 is GTSNPN and CDR2 is SVGIG (reference sequence). CDR3 length: 14 residues. V was shortened by 1 base and J by 0 bases, with 7 bases between the two germline ends. Looking up the rest from reference TRBV30 and TRBJ1-3 gives the full variable domain: SQTIHQWPATLVQPVGSPLSLECTVEGTSNPNLYWYRQAAGRGLQLLFYSVGIGQISSEVPQNLSASRPQDRQFILSSKKLLLSDSGFYLCAWSGTFSGNTIYFGEGSWLTVV.

The chain combines TRBV4-2 with TRBJ2-3, with 9 bases aligning to TRBD1. The CDR3 is 17 amino acids. The J segment lost 4 bases and the V segment lost 4 bases, leaving 12 bases of the junction unmatched. Germline V gene sequence: CDR1 LGHNA, CDR2 YNFKEQ. CDR3 amino acids: CASSPTGGTSLADTQYF. The CDR3 DNA sequence: TGTGCCAGCAGCCCGACAGGGGGAACGAGTTTGGCAGATACGCAGTATTTT.

The CDR3 DNA reads as TGTGCCAGCAGTTACCAGACGGGACCTAACCCCTATGGCTACACCTTC. Translated: CASSYQTGPNPYGYTF. The V and J genes are TRBV27 and TRBJ1-2; D perhaps matches TRBD1 (5 bases). This CDR3 region has 16 residues. The ends were cut back, 4 bases at V and 4 bases at J, with 19 bases in the middle. The V gene's germline CDR1 is MNHEY and CDR2 SMNVEV (reference sequence).